This TCR beta chain was retrieved from a study of CD8+ T cells in alopecia areata. At the level of the study: Patients in the study were on tofacitinib for 6 to 18 months, then off it for 6 months. Overall study findings and caveats: Lesional scalp, notably in alopecia totalis/universalis, had clonality above that of normal scalp. Sequenced scalp T cells also include alphabeta T cells resident in normal skin.

The sample's treatment: oral pan-JAK inhibitor, 5-10 mg twice daily. Punch biopsies of lesional scalp, plus peripheral blood, were taken from alopecia areata patients. cDNA serving as the sequencing template came from extracted, reverse transcribed RNA. Measured with immunoSEQ multiplex PCR; TCRdb has only the in-frame clones, and not every one. This table holds about 120,000 clones, 50% to 75% found once. With 6 bases removed from V and 2 bases from J, the gap between germline ends came to 13 bases. CDR1 is MNHEY, CDR2 SMNVEV, per germline (reference sequence). This CDR3 contains 14 residues. In regard to this clone: Antigen specificity is unknown.

J is TRBJ1-2 and V is TRBV27; D might be TRBD1 (5 bases). Sequences were derived from CD8+ T cells sorted from blood, sampled at week 4, from a patient treated with tofacitinib. The origin of this receptor is a human donor with alopecia areata. CDR3 residues: CASRKGIGNYGYTF. In nucleotides, the CDR3 is TGTGCCAGCAGGAAGGGGATAGGAAACTATGGCTACACCTTC.